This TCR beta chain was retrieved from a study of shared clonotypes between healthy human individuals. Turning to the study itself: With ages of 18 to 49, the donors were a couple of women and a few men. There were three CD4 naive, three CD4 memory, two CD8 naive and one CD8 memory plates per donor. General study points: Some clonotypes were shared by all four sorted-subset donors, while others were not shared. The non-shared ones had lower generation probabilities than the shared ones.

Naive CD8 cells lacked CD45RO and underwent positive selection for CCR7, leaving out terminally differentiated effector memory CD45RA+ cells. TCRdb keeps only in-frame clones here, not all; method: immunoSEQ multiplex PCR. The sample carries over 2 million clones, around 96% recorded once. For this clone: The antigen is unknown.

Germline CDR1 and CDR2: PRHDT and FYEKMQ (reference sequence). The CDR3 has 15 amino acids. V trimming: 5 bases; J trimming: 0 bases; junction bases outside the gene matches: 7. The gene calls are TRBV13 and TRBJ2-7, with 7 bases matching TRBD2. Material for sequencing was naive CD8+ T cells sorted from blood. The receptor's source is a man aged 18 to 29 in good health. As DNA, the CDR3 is TGTGCCAGCAGCGCCAGCGGGATTCTCTCCTACGAGCAGTACTTC. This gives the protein CASSASGILSYEQYF.